The 21 T cell receptor beta chains given below trace back to one sample, sequenced in a study of quantifying T cell responses using KT2 cells. The overall study: cDNA was made from DNase-treated RNA using alpha and beta constant primers.

A single-stranded UMI oligo with SP2 sequence was ligated to cDNA 3' ends. The first PCR ran three to four cycles with an equimolar RC1.1 and RC1.2 beta primer mix. TCRdb independently ran MiXCR on the UMI-ligation and nested PCR reads; one entry per CDR3 protein. The repertoire consists of some 33,000 distinct CDR3 sequences, with around 10% occurring once and the leading ten covering about 9.5%. The sample consisted of PBMCs spiked with cells of the T cell clone KT2. Receptors originate from a human donor.

This clonotype was counted at least ten times. The V and J genes are TRBV7-6 and TRBJ2-3; 8 bases line up with TRBD2. This CDR3 region has 15 residues. CDR1 SGHVS and CDR2 FNYEAQ come from the germline V gene. Unmatched junction bases numbered 5, after V lost 5 bases and J lost 1 base. In nucleotides, the CDR3 is TGTGCCAGCAGCCGGAGCGGGAGAGGCACAGATACGCAGTATTTT. Its translation: CASSRSGRGTDTQYF. Filled out from reference TRBV7-6 and TRBJ2-3, the complete variable domain reads GAGVSQSPRYKVTKRGQDVALRCDPISGHVSLYWYRQALGQGPEFLTYFNYEAQQDKSGLPNDRFSAERPEGSISTLTIQRTEQRDSAMYRCASSRSGRGTDTQYFGPGTRLTVL.

This clonotype has at least ten counts. The rearrangement links TRBV25-1 to TRBJ2-5; D might be TRBD2 (6 bases). Between the trimmed V and J ends, which lost 6 bases and 5 bases, there was a span of 19 bases. The CDR3 totals 15 residues. CDR1 is MGHDK and CDR2 is SYGVNS in the germline V gene. The CDR3 here is CASSTRDLPGETQYF. The DNA of the CDR3 is TGTGCCAGCAGCACCCGGGACTTACCAGGGGAGACCCAGTACTTC. Variable domain in full (rest from reference TRBV25-1 and TRBJ2-5): EADIYQTPRYLVIGTGKKITLECSQTMGHDKMYWYQQDPGMELHLIHYSYGVNSTEKGDLSSESTVSRIRTEHFPLTLESARPSHTSQYLCASSTRDLPGETQYFGPGTRLLVL.

This chain links TRBV14 with TRBJ1-2, with D tentatively TRBD1 (5 bases). CDR3 size: 13 residues. CDR1 and CDR2 from the germline V gene are SGHDN and FVKESK. V lost 3 bases and J lost 8, with 13 bases in between. Here the CDR3 reads CASSHARAQGYTF. Here the CDR3 DNA reads TGTGCCAGCAGCCACGCCAGGGCGCAAGGCTACACCTTC.

The sample holds many counts of this clonotype. V is TRBV6-4 and J is TRBJ2-1; 11 nucleotides match TRBD2. Trimming cost V 5 bases and J 4 bases; bases outside gene matches: 4. The CDR3 contains 15 residues. CDR1 MRHNA and CDR2 SNTAGT come from the germline V gene. In DNA, the CDR3 is TGTGCCAGCAGTAATGGGACTAGCGGATACAATGAGCAGTTCTTC. Its translation is CASSNGTSGYNEQFF.

This clonotype is medium-sized within its sample. CDR3 protein: CSARGELRGGYEKLFF. The DNA of the CDR3 is TGCAGTGCTAGAGGGGAATTAAGGGGAGGCTATGAAAAACTGTTTTTT. The chain carries TRBV20-1 and TRBJ1-4, with a tentative D call TRBD1 (5 bases). The V end lost 1 base, the J end lost 6 bases, and 18 bases lay between the germline ends. Germline V CDR1 and CDR2: DFQATT, SNEGSKA (reference sequence). The CDR3 runs 16 residues.

This clonotype came up a few times. The chain carries TRBV6-1 and TRBJ1-2; 10 nucleotides match TRBD1. The CDR3 is 16 amino acids. From germline, CDR1 is MNHNS and CDR2 SASEGT. J gave up 2 bases and V 6 bases, and 9 bases lay outside the gene matches. CDR3 loop: CASRKPGTGANYGYTF. The CDR3 bases are TGTGCCAGCAGAAAACCCGGGACAGGGGCAAACTATGGCTACACCTTC.

The chain carries TRBV25-1 and TRBJ2-1, with D perhaps matching TRBD2 (6 bases). CDR3 size: 14 residues. In germline, CDR1 is MGHDK, CDR2 SYGVNS. The V end lost 6 bases, the J end lost 5 bases, and 14 bases lay between the germline ends. CDR3 in amino acids: CASRGGVFDNEQFF. The CDR3 DNA sequence: TGTGCCAGCAGAGGCGGGGTTTTTGACAATGAGCAGTTCTTC.

This clonotype was detected only a few times. The chain employs TRBV6-2 or TRBV6-3 and TRBJ2-7; no clear D. Trimming pared 0 bases from V and 2 bases from J, leaving 11 bases between. Germline V lookup: CDR1 MNHEY, CDR2 SVGEGT. This CDR3 is 15 amino acids long. The CDR3 sequence: CASSYSPATTYEQYF. The DNA for the CDR3 is TGTGCCAGCAGTTACTCTCCAGCCACGACCTACGAGCAGTACTTC.

In its sample, this clonotype was seen a few times. The chain's CDR3 is CASSLEGYTQYF. The CDR3 nucleotides are TGTGCCAGCAGTTTAGAGGGATATACGCAGTATTTT. J is TRBJ2-3 and V is TRBV12-3 or TRBV12-4; no definite D call. CDR3 size: 12 residues. Trimming stripped 1 base from V and 7 bases from J, with 6 bases between.

The V and J genes are TRBV6-6 and TRBJ2-5; tentatively, D is TRBD2 (6 bases). Germline V gives CDR1 MNHNY, CDR2 SVGAGI (reference sequence). The V and J ends lost 5 bases and 5 bases respectively, with 12 bases between them. CDR3 length: 13 residues. CDR3 loop: CASSPSGGETQYF. CDR3 coding DNA: TGTGCCAGCAGTCCCTCTGGGGGGGAGACCCAGTACTTC.

At least ten counts were recorded for this clonotype. V usage is TRBV29-1 and J usage is TRBJ1-1, with D unclear. The CDR3 covers 14 residues. Germline-derived CDR1 and CDR2 are SQVTM and ANQGSEA. V lost 2 bases and J 1 base, leaving 11 bases between the germline ends. In nucleotides, the CDR3 is TGCAGCGTTGAAAACCGGGCTTCGAACACTGAAGCTTTCTTT. It encodes CSVENRASNTEAFF.

In its sample, this clonotype was seen a few times. Here the CDR3 DNA reads TGTGCCAGCAATTCGGGCGGACTCAATCAGCCCCAGCATTTT. This gives the protein CASNSGGLNQPQHF. The J gene is TRBJ1-5, the V gene TRBV12-3 or TRBV12-4, with unresolved D. The CDR3 covers 14 residues. V lost 7 bases and J lost 3, with 13 bases in between.

This clonotype was seen ten or more times. CDR3 nucleotide sequence: TGTGCCAGCAGTTCACGCCCTGAGCAGCCCCAGCATTTT. The encoded protein is CASSSRPEQPQHF. V usage is TRBV6-2 or TRBV6-3 and J usage is TRBJ1-5; D gene unclear. Germline V CDR1 and CDR2: MNHEY, SVGEGT. The CDR3 totals 13 residues. The ends were cut back, 4 bases at V and 7 bases at J, with 11 bases in the middle.

The chain has TRBV21-1 and TRBJ1-5. TRBV21-1 is termed a pseudogene. CDR3 size: 16 residues. This CDR3 is CASSTEGGESNQPQHF. In DNA form, the CDR3 reads TGTGCCAGCAGCACCGAGGGAGGGGAGAGCAATCAGCCCCAGCATTTT.

This clonotype was seen repeatedly, ten times or more. CDR3: CASSSSEILSFMDTIYF. In nucleotides, the CDR3 is TGTGCCAGCAGCTCCTCTGAAATCCTCTCCTTTATGGACACCATATATTTT. This sequence joins TRBV11-3 and TRBJ1-3; D not resolved. The CDR3 length is 17 residues. Germline V gene lookup returns CDR1 SGHNT and CDR2 YENEEA. V lost 4 bases and J lost 8, with 24 bases in between.

This clonotype was seen more than once but under ten times. The chain joins TRBV21-1 to TRBJ2-4; the table's TRBD1 call for D was not verified on the DNA. TRBV21-1 is listed as a pseudogene. The CDR3 is 19 residues long. The CDR3 protein is CASSKGGQGCGIGKNIQYF. The CDR3 DNA reads as TGTGCCAGCAGCAAAGGGGGACAGGGTTGTGGTATTGGCAAAAACATTCAGTACTTC.

The table lists this clonotype with many counts. CDR3 DNA: TGCGCCAGCAGGGAAAGGGGAGACCAGCCCCAGCATTTT. Encoded protein: CASRERGDQPQHF. The chain links TRBV10-1 to TRBJ1-5, with D possibly being TRBD1 (5 bases). The CDR3 extends over 13 amino acids. Per the germline V gene, CDR1 is WNHNN and CDR2 is SYGVQD (reference sequence). Trimming left V 6 bases short and J 7 bases short, with 13 bases between.

The chain couples TRBV18 to TRBJ1-1, with unresolved D. This CDR3 comprises 13 residues. Deletions cut 3 bases from V and 0 bases from J, with 5 bases between. Looked up from germline, CDR1 is KGHSH and CDR2 is LQKENI. This chain's CDR3 is CASSPELNTEAFF. The CDR3 nucleotides are TGTGCCAGCTCACCTGAACTGAACACTGAAGCTTTCTTT.

This clonotype has a count of ten or more. The chain is built from TRBV12-3 or TRBV12-4 and TRBJ2-2; D is ambiguous. CDR3 length equals 15 residues. V lost 6 bases, J lost 1 base, and 12 bases lay in between. CDR3 sequence (DNA): TGTGCCAGCAGCAGAGACACGCTGAACACCGGGGAGCTGTTTTTT. It codes for CASSRDTLNTGELFF.

Ten or more counts support this clonotype. The J gene is TRBJ2-5, the V gene TRBV7-9, with D unresolved. With 4 bases removed from V and 4 bases from J, the gap between germline ends came to 10 bases. Germline CDR1 SEHNR, CDR2 FQNEAQ (reference sequence). The CDR3 spans 13 residues. CDR3 sequence: CASSWTDLETQYF. CDR3 bases: TGTGCCAGCAGCTGGACGGATTTAGAGACCCAGTACTTC.

In its sample, this clonotype was seen once. The rearrangement uses TRBV11-2 and TRBJ2-1; the D gene is possibly TRBD2 (6 bases). CDR1 and CDR2 from the germline V gene are SGHAT and FQNNGV. CDR3 length: 15 residues. V was clipped by 6 bases and J by 4 bases, with 16 bases between them. CDR3 coding DNA: TGTGCCAGCAGTCCACGGGAGAAGGGGTACAATGAGCAGTTCTTC. As protein: CASSPREKGYNEQFF.